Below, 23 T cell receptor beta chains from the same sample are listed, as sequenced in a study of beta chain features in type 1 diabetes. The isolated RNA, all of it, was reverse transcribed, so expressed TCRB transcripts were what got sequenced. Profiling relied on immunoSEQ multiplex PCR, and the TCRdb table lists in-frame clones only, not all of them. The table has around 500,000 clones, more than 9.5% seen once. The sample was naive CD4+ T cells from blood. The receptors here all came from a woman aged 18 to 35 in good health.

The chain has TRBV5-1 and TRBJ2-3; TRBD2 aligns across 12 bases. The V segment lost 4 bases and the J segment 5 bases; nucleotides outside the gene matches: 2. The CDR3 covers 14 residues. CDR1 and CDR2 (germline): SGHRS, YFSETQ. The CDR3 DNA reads TGCGCCAGCAGCATACTAGCGGGGGGAGATACGCAGTATTTT. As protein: CASSILAGGDTQYF.

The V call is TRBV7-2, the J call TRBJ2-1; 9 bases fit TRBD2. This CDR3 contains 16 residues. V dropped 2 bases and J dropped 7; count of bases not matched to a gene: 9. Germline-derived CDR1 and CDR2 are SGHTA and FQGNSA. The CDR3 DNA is TGTGCCAGCAGCTTAAGCATAGCGGGAGAGTCGAATGAGCAGTTCTTC. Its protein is CASSLSIAGESNEQFF. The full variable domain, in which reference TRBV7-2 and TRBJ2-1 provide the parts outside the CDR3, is GAGVSQSPSNKVTEKGKDVELRCDPISGHTALYWYRQSLGQGLEFLIYFQGNSAPDKSGLPSDRFSAERTGGSVSTLTIQRTQQEDSAVYLCASSLSIAGESNEQFFGPGTRLTVL.

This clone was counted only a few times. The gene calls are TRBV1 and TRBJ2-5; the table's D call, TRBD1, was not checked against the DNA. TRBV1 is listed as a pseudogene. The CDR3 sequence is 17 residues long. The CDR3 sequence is CTSSAPRQGSEQETQYF. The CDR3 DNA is TGCACCAGCAGCGCGCCCCGACAGGGCTCGGAACAAGAGACCCAGTACTTC.

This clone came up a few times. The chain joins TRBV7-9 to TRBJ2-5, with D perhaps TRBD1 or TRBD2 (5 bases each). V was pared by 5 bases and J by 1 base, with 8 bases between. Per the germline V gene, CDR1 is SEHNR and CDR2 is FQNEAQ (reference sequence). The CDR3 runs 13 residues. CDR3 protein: CASSTGTQETQYF. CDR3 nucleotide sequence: TGTGCCAGCAGCACCGGGACCCAAGAGACCCAGTACTTC.

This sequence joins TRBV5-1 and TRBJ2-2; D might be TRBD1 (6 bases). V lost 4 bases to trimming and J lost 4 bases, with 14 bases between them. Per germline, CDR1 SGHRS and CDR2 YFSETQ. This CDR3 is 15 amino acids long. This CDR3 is CASSANRALTGELFF. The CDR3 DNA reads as TGCGCCAGCAGCGCGAACAGGGCCCTCACCGGGGAGCTGTTTTTT. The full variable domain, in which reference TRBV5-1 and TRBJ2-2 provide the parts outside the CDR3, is KAGVTQTPRYLIKTRGQQVTLSCSPISGHRSVSWYQQTPGQGLQFLFEYFSETQRNKGNFPGRFSGRQFSNSRSEMNVSTLELGDSALYLCASSANRALTGELFFGEGSRLTVL.

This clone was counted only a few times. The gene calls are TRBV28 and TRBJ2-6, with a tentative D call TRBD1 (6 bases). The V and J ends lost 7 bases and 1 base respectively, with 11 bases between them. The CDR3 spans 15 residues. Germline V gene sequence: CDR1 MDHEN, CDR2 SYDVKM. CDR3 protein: CASMQGSSGANVLTF. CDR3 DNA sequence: TGTGCCAGCATGCAGGGGTCTTCTGGGGCCAACGTCCTGACTTTC.

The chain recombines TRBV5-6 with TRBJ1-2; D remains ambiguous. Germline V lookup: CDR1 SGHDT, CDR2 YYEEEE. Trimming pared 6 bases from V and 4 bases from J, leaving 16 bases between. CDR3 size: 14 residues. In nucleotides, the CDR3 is TGTGCCAGCAAACTGGTCCTTTCGGGCTATGGCTACACCTTC. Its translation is CASKLVLSGYGYTF.

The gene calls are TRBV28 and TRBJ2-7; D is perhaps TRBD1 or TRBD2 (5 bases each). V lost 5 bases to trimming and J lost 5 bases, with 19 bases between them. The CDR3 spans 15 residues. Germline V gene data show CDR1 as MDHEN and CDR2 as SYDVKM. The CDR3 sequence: CASSQTGTVAHEQYF. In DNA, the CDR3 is TGTGCCAGCAGTCAGACCGGGACGGTGGCACACGAGCAGTACTTC.

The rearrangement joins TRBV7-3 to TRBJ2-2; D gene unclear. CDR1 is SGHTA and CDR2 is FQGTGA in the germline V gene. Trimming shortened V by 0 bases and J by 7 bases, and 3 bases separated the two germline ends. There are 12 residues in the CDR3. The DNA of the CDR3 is TGTGCCAGCAGCTTAACTAACGGGGAGCTGTTTTTT. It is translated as CASSLTNGELFF.

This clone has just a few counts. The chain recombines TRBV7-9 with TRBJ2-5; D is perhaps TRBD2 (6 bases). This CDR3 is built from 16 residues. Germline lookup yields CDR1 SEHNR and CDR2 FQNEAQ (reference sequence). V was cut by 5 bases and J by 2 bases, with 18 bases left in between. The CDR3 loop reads CASSRPLLADQETQYF. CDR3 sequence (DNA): TGTGCCAGCAGCCGCCCCTTACTAGCCGATCAAGAGACCCAGTACTTC.

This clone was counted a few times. The CDR3 nucleotides read TGCAGCGTTGACCGACGGTTGAGCGCTGAAGCTTTCTTT. Translation: CSVDRRLSAEAFF. The chain uses TRBV29-1 and TRBJ1-1, with unresolved D. CDR3 length equals 13 residues. V was clipped by 3 bases and J by 6 bases, with 14 bases between them. CDR1 is SQVTM and CDR2 is ANQGSEA in the germline V gene.

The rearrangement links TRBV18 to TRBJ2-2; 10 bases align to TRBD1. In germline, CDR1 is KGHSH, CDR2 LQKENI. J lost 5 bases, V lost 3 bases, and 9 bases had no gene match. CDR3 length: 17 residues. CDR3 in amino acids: CASSPRGQGPRTGELFF. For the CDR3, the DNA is TGTGCCAGCTCACCTCGGGGACAGGGGCCCCGGACCGGGGAGCTGTTTTTT.

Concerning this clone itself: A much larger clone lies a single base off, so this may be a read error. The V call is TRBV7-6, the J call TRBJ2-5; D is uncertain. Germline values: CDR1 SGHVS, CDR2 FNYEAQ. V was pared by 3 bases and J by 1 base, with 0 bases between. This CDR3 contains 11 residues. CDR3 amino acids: CASSFQETQYF. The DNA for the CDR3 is TGTGCCAGCAGCTTCCAAGAGACCCAGTACTTC. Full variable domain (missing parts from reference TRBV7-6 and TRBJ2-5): GAGVSQSPRYKVTKRGQDVALRCDPISGHVSLYWYRQALGQGPEFLTYFNYEAQQDKSGLPNDRFSAERPEGSISTLTIQRTEQRDSAMYRCASSFQETQYFGPGTRLLVL.

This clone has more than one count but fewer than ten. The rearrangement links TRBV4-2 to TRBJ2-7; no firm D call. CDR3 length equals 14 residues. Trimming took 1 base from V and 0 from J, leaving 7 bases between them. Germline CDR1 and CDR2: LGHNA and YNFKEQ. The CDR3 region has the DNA TGTGCCAGCAGCCAAGGGGCCAACTCCTACGAGCAGTACTTC. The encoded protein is CASSQGANSYEQYF.

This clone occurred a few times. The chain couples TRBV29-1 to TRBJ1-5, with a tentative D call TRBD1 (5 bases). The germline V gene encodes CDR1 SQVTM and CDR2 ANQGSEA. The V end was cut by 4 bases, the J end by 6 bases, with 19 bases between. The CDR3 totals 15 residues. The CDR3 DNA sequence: TGCAGCGTTGTTTCCGGAGCAGGGTCTCGTCAGCCCCAGCATTTT. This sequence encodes CSVVSGAGSRQPQHF. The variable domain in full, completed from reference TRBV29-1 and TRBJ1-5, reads SAVISQKPSRDICQRGTSLTIQCQVDSQVTMMFWYRQQPGQSLTLIATANQGSEATYESGFVIDKFPISRPNLTFSTLTVSNMSPEDSSIYLCSVVSGAGSRQPQHFGDGTRLSIL.

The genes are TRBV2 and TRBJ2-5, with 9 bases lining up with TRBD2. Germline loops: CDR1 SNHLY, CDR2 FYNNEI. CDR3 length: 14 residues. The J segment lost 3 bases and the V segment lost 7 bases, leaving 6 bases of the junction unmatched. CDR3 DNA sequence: TGTGCCAGCAAGTGGAGACTAGCGGAAGAGACCCAGTACTTC. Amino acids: CASKWRLAEETQYF.

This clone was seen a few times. CDR3 region: CASSPMDSSEQFF. As DNA, the CDR3 is TGTGCCAGCAGCCCGATGGACTCTTCAGAGCAGTTCTTC. This sequence joins TRBV7-3 and TRBJ2-1, with D possibly being TRBD2 (5 bases). This CDR3 contains 13 residues. Germline CDR1 reads SGHTA; CDR2 reads FQGTGA. Trimming shortened V by 5 bases and J by 10 bases, and 15 bases separated the two germline ends.

Written as DNA, the CDR3 is TGTGCCAGCAGCCCTCCCGGAAACAATCAGCCCCAGCATTTT. Its protein product is CASSPPGNNQPQHF. The chain joins TRBV9 to TRBJ1-5; D gene uncertain. The V end lost 4 bases, the J end lost 3 bases, and 11 bases lay between the germline ends. The CDR3 is made up of 14 amino acids. Germline V lookup: CDR1 SGDLS, CDR2 YYNGEE. Full variable domain (outside the CDR3, taken from reference TRBV9 and TRBJ1-5): DSGVTQTPKHLITATGQRVTLRCSPRSGDLSVYWYQQSLDQGLQFLIQYYNGEERAKGNILERFSAQQFPDLHSELNLSSLELGDSALYFCASSPPGNNQPQHFGDGTRLSIL.

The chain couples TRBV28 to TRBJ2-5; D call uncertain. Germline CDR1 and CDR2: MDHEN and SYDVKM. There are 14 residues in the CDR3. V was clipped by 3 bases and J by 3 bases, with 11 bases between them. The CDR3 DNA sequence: TGTGCCAGCAGTTTGGTCCACAGAGAAGAGACCCAGTACTTC. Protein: CASSLVHREETQYF.

The CDR3 sequence is CASSENPGTEAFF. In DNA, the CDR3 is TGTGCCAGCAGTGAAAACCCCGGGACTGAAGCTTTCTTT. The chain combines TRBV25-1 with TRBJ1-1, with D hard to call. Trimming took 2 bases from V and 5 from J, leaving 9 bases between them. CDR1 and CDR2 (germline): MGHDK, SYGVNS. This CDR3 region has 13 residues. Full variable domain (outside the CDR3, taken from reference TRBV25-1 and TRBJ1-1): EADIYQTPRYLVIGTGKKITLECSQTMGHDKMYWYQQDPGMELHLIHYSYGVNSTEKGDLSSESTVSRIRTEHFPLTLESARPSHTSQYLCASSENPGTEAFFGQGTRLTVV.

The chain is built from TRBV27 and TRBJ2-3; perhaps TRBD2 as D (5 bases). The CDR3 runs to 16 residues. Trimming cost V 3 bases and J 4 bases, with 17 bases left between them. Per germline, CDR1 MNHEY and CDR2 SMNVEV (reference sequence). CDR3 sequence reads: CASSFRRRLVADTQYF. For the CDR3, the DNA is TGTGCCAGCAGTTTCAGAAGGAGGTTAGTGGCAGATACGCAGTATTTT.

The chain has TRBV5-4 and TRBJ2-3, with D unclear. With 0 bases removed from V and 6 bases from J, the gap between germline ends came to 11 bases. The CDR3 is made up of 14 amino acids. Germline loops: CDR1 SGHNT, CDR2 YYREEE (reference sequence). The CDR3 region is CASSLAEIFDTQYF. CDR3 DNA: TGTGCCAGCAGCTTGGCGGAGATCTTCGATACGCAGTATTTT.

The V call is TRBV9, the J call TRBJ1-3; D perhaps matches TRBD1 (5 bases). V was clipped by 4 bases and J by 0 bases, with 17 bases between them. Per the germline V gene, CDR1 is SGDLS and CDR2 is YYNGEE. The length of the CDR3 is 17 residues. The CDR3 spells CASSQRLTANSGNTIYF. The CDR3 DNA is TGTGCCAGCAGCCAGAGGCTGACAGCGAACTCTGGAAACACCATATATTTT.